These T cell receptor beta chains were read from a single sample in a study of blood T cell repertoires in COVID-19. Data came from immunoSEQ multiplex PCR; TCRdb stores just in-frame clones and leaves some out. The table has some 64,000 clones, roughly 80% seen once; the top ten hold roughly 22%. The sample comprised peripheral blood. Receptors were obtained from a man aged 80 or over with active or convalescent COVID-19. Each CDR3 is given with its conserved first and last residue. Each record gives: clone size, J gene, V gene, D gene, CDR3 DNA, CDR3 protein. D genes are given only for firm matches. A row's size may be missing; if present it is once, few, many or a size class.

-,TRBJ1-3,TRBV6-5,-,TGTGCCAGCAGTTACACCTTGTCGGGGGACGGAAACACCATATATTTT,CASSYTLSGDGNTIYF
-,TRBJ2-1,TRBV27,-,TGTGCCAGCATTCCTCGGGAGTTGAATGAGCAGTTCTTC,CASIPRELNEQFF
-,TRBJ1-2,TRBV6-2/TRBV6-3,-,TGTGCCAGCAGTCTTAGACCTCCTACGGGTGGCTACACCTTC,CASSLRPPTGGYTF
-,TRBJ2-3,TRBV5-1,TRBD2,TGCGCCAGCAGCTCCTCCGGGACTAGCGCCTCAGATACGCAGTATTTT,CASSSSGTSASDTQYF
-,TRBJ2-3,TRBV7-2,-,TGTGCCAGCAGCGCTGCGGGCCCAAGGCGGCATTTAGATACGCAGTATTTT,CASSAAGPRRHLDTQYF
-,TRBJ1-5,TRBV19,-,TGTGCCAGTAGTACTGGACAGATGAATCAGCCCCAGCATTTT,CASSTGQMNQPQHF
-,TRBJ1-4,TRBV6-6,TRBD1,TGTGCCAGCAGTAACGACAGGGGTCGGGGTGAAAAACTGTTTTTT,CASSNDRGRGEKLFF
-,TRBJ1-4,TRBV9,TRBD1,TGTGCCAGCAATAGACAGGGGGCTAGGAAACTGTTTTTT,CASNRQGARKLFF
-,TRBJ2-5,TRBV5-8,-,TGTGCCAGCAGCCCGCGCCTGACCGGGGTAGAGACCCAGTACTTC,CASSPRLTGVETQYF
-,TRBJ2-7,TRBV25-1,TRBD2,TGTGCCAGCAGGCGGACTAGCGGATCCTACGAGCAGTACTTC,CASRRTSGSYEQYF
-,TRBJ1-4,TRBV6-6,TRBD1,TGTGCCAGCAGTTATCCTACAGGGGGTGAAAAACTGTTTTTT,CASSYPTGGEKLFF
-,TRBJ2-7,TRBV6-5,-,TGTGCCAGCAGTTATAACAGGCGCTACGAGCAGTACTTC,CASSYNRRYEQYF
-,TRBJ1-5,TRBV7-8,-,TGTGCCAGCAGCTTAGGGGACATGGTTCGTAATCAGCCCCAGCATTTT,CASSLGDMVRNQPQHF
-,TRBJ1-2,TRBV5-5,TRBD1,TGTGCCAGCAGCACGATTACAGGGGTCGATGGCTACACCTTC,CASSTITGVDGYTF
-,TRBJ2-1,TRBV7-3,-,TGTGCCAGCAGCCTTGACAGCATCAATGAGCAGTTCTTC,CASSLDSINEQFF
-,TRBJ2-1,TRBV28,TRBD2,TGTGCCAGCAGTTACGCCTCGGGGGGCTCCTACAATGAGCAGTTCTTC,CASSYASGGSYNEQFF
-,TRBJ1-2,TRBV28,TRBD1,TGTGCCAGCAGGACAGGGAATTCCAAGGGCTACACCTTC,CASRTGNSKGYTF
-,TRBJ2-7,TRBV19,TRBD1,TGTGCCAGTAAACCGACAGGGCCAACCTACGAGCAGTACTTC,CASKPTGPTYEQYF
-,TRBJ1-4,TRBV18,TRBD1,TGTGCCAGCTCACCACCGGGACAGGGAAGCGAAAAACTGTTTTTT,CASSPPGQGSEKLFF
-,TRBJ2-7,TRBV4-3,-,TGCGCCAGCAGCCAGGCCACTAGTTTGGTTGTTTACGAGCAGTACTTC,CASSQATSLVVYEQYF
-,TRBJ1-2,TRBV4-3,TRBD1,TGCGCCAGCAGCCAAGAAACAGGGGGCGTCTATGGCTACACCTTC,CASSQETGGVYGYTF
-,TRBJ2-4,TRBV6-5,TRBD1,TGTGCCAGCAGTTACTCGACAGGGGACCAAAACATTCAGTACTTC,CASSYSTGDQNIQYF
-,TRBJ2-1,TRBV5-1,TRBD1,TGCGCCAGCAGCTTGGGGCAGGGGGCTGTCGATGAGCAGTTCTTC,CASSLGQGAVDEQFF
-,TRBJ1-6,TRBV3-1/TRBV3-2,TRBD1,TGTGCCAGCAGCCAGGGACAGGGGGCGTCTCATTCACCCCTCCACTTT,CASSQGQGASHSPLHF
-,TRBJ2-3,TRBV10-3,TRBD2,TGTGCCATCAGTGGGGCGGTTGCGGGAGGCAAAGATACGCAGTATTTT,CAISGAVAGGKDTQYF
once,TRBJ1-5,TRBV4-3,-,TGCGCCAGCAGCCAAGATCTTAGGGACAACCATCAGCCCCAGCATTTT,CASSQDLRDNHQPQHF
few,TRBJ2-1,TRBV15,TRBD2,TGTGCCACCAGCAAAGCCGGGACTAGCGTCAATGAGCAGTTCTTC,CATSKAGTSVNEQFF
-,TRBJ1-5,TRBV2,-,TGTGCCAGCAGTGTCGGATCAGGGAATCAGCCCCAGCATTTT,CASSVGSGNQPQHF
-,TRBJ2-2,TRBV6-2/TRBV6-3,-,TGTGCCAGCAGTTACATCCCCGGGAGAAGGGACACCGGGGAGCTGTTTTTT,CASSYIPGRRDTGELFF
few,TRBJ2-2,TRBV24-1,-,TGTGCCACCAGTGATCACAGGGTTGACGGGGAGCTGTTTTTT,CATSDHRVDGELFF
-,TRBJ2-1,TRBV7-9,-,TGTGCCAGCAGCCCCGCGGCAAATGAGCAGTTCTTC,CASSPAANEQFF
-,TRBJ2-7,TRBV21-1,-,TGTGCCAGCAGCGAAACGGACAGCCACTACGAGCAGTACTTC,CASSETDSHYEQYF
-,TRBJ2-7,TRBV19,-,TGTGCCAGTTGGGACTTCACCTCCTACGAGCAGTACTTC,CASWDFTSYEQYF
-,TRBJ1-1,TRBV7-9,TRBD1,TGTGCCAGCAGCGCGGGACAGCTGAACACTGAAGCTTTCTTT,CASSAGQLNTEAFF
-,TRBJ2-2,TRBV7-9,-,TGTGCCAGCAGCTTACAGGGGCCCCGCTCCGGGGAGCTGTTTTTT,CASSLQGPRSGELFF
-,TRBJ2-2,TRBV5-1,TRBD2,TGCGCCAGCAGCTTGGAACCTAGCGGGCCCGGGGAGCTGTTTTTT,CASSLEPSGPGELFF
few,TRBJ1-2,TRBV9,TRBD1,TGTGCCAGCAGCGATTCTCCGGGACAGTTAAACTATGGCTACACCTTC,CASSDSPGQLNYGYTF
few,TRBJ2-7,TRBV9,-,TGTGCCAGCAGCGTAAACTGGAGTCCAGCCTACGAGCAGTACTTC,CASSVNWSPAYEQYF
once,TRBJ2-5,TRBV7-9,TRBD2,TGTGCCAGCACCTCGGGACTAGCGCAAGAGACCCAGTACTTC,CASTSGLAQETQYF
-,TRBJ2-5,TRBV9,-,TGTGCCAGCAGCGTAGCCGCGAGTCCACTCGACTGGCGAGAGACCCAGTACTTC,CASSVAASPLDWRETQYF
-,TRBJ2-1,TRBV20-1,TRBD2,TGCAGTGCTAGTAAGCTAGCGGCCTACAATGAGCAGTTCTTC,CSASKLAAYNEQFF
-,TRBJ2-4,TRBV10-3,-,TGTGCCATCAGTGACTCTCAGGGCGAAAACATTCAGTACTTC,CAISDSQGENIQYF
few,TRBJ2-5,TRBV6-1,TRBD2,TGTGCCAGCAGTGAATTTTCAGCGGGGGGGCGAGAGACCCAGTACTTC,CASSEFSAGGRETQYF
-,TRBJ2-1,TRBV19,TRBD2,TGTGCCAGTAGTCGGGACTACTCATACAATGAGCAGTTCTTC,CASSRDYSYNEQFF